The source of this T cell receptor (beta chain) is a study of shared clonotypes between healthy human individuals. Study results and limitations: Though the depth was large, rarefaction showed that sorted-subset sequencing was incomplete.

TCRdb's copy holds only in-frame clones and misses some; the assay was immunoSEQ multiplex PCR. The sample carries around 750,000 clones, 74% recorded once. Germline CDR1 and CDR2: ENHRY and SYGVKD. CDR3 length equals 14 residues. V shed 3 bases and J shed 7 bases, with 16 bases lying between them. This clone was picked up a small number of times. Its antigen is not identified. J is TRBJ2-7 and V is TRBV10-3; D is tentatively TRBD1 or TRBD2 (5 bases each). The source material was memory CD4+ T cells sorted from blood. Subset noted: CD45RA-negative fraction. The TCR comes from a woman younger than 45 in good health. CDR3 nucleotide sequence: TGTGCCATCAGTGACCCAGGGAGAACGGGAGAGCAGTACTTC. Protein: CAISDPGRTGEQYF.